This entry concerns a single TCR beta chain. In the authors' workflow: By means of reference gene primer amplification, nucleated cell counts were estimated. Only in-frame clones appear in the TCRdb table, and some are missing; sequencing was by immunoSEQ multiplex PCR. The V and J calls and the clone size are those of that table, but D and trimming were determined from the DNA. The table records 200,000 to 250,000 clones, around 85% of them present only once. The data originate from a study of blood T cell repertoires in COVID-19. The wider study: The study drew acute and convalescent COVID-19 samples from the United States, Italy and Spain. Sample material is recorded as cDNA or gDNA derived from T cells, B-cell-depleted T cells, or PBMCs.

Seattle cases were enrolled at active infection and followed longitudinally. CDR1 SGHRS and CDR2 YFSETQ come from the germline V gene. This CDR3 is 15 amino acids long. The V gene lost 0 bases and the J gene lost 0 bases, with 9 bases spanning the gap. The V call is TRBV5-1, the J call TRBJ1-1; D is unclear. Source material: peripheral blood. The clonotype was recovered from a woman in her seventies with COVID-19, enrolled during active disease. This chain's CDR3 is CASSLAAGMNTEAFF. CDR3 nucleotide sequence: TGCGCCAGCAGCTTGGCGGCGGGGATGAACACTGAAGCTTTCTTT.